Listed below are T cell receptor beta chains from one sample, sequenced in a study of response to subunit inactivated influenza vaccine. TCRdb reprocessed the RT-PCR reads via MiXCR and lists one record per CDR3 protein. The sample yields more than 600,000 distinct CDR3 sequences, around a sixth seen once. Specimen: PBMCs from blood, collected around 5 days after vaccination. The receptor set was obtained from a man aged 50-59 years who received an inactivated influenza vaccine. The CDR3 runs from the conserved cysteine through the conserved F or W. A D gene is named only where the DNA matches it firmly. Size is omitted from some rows. Given values are once, few, many or a class for expanded clones.

clone size: NA; J gene: TRBJ2-7; V gene: TRBV6-1; D gene: NA; CDR3 DNA: TGTGCCAGCAGTGATTTTGTGACAGAACTCTACGAGCAGTACTTC; CDR3 protein: CASSDFVTELYEQYF
clone size: few; J gene: TRBJ2-7; V gene: TRBV7-2; D gene: TRBD2; CDR3 DNA: TGTGCCAGCAGCTGGAGCGGGGGTAGGGAGCAGTACTTC; CDR3 protein: CASSWSGGREQYF
clone size: NA; J gene: TRBJ2-7; V gene: TRBV7-2; D gene: NA; CDR3 DNA: TGTGCCAGCAGCTCCTTTACCCACGAGCAGTACTTC; CDR3 protein: CASSSFTHEQYF
clone size: few; J gene: TRBJ1-1; V gene: TRBV5-1; D gene: TRBD1; CDR3 DNA: TGCGCCAGCAGCTTGGGGACAGGCCCAACTAGCACTGAAGCTTTCTTT; CDR3 protein: CASSLGTGPTSTEAFF
clone size: few; J gene: TRBJ2-5; V gene: TRBV28; D gene: NA; CDR3 DNA: TGTGCCAGCAAGGGATTCCAAGAGACCCAGTACTTC; CDR3 protein: CASKGFQETQYF
clone size: few; J gene: TRBJ2-7; V gene: TRBV20-1; D gene: NA; CDR3 DNA: TGCAGTGCTACACAGGTGCAGGGACACCTCTCCTACGAGCAGTACTTC; CDR3 protein: CSATQVQGHLSYEQYF
clone size: NA; J gene: TRBJ2-1; V gene: TRBV6-5; D gene: NA; CDR3 DNA: TGTGCCAGCAGTTGGTCAGTATACAATGAGCAGTTCTTC; CDR3 protein: CASSWSVYNEQFF
clone size: few; J gene: TRBJ2-3; V gene: TRBV29-1; D gene: NA; CDR3 DNA: TGCAGCGTTGATAAGGGAGGGGGACGGGCGCAGTATTTT; CDR3 protein: CSVDKGGGRAQYF
clone size: NA; J gene: TRBJ2-7; V gene: TRBV9; D gene: TRBD2; CDR3 DNA: TGTGCCAGCAGCTCCGGACTAGCGGGGACTCACGAGCAGTACTTC; CDR3 protein: CASSSGLAGTHEQYF
clone size: NA; J gene: TRBJ2-5; V gene: TRBV11-3; D gene: TRBD1; CDR3 DNA: TGTGCCAGCAGCTCCCGGGACAGGGTTGAGACCCAGTACTTC; CDR3 protein: CASSSRDRVETQYF
clone size: few; J gene: TRBJ2-3; V gene: TRBV20-1; D gene: TRBD2; CDR3 DNA: TGCAGTGCTAGAGCGCGCCTGCTAGCGGGGGCTACTAGCACAGATACGCAGTATTTT; CDR3 protein: CSARARLLAGATSTDTQYF
clone size: NA; J gene: TRBJ2-3; V gene: TRBV15; D gene: NA; CDR3 DNA: TGTGCCACCAGCAGGGCGGGGACCCCGGATACGCAGTATTTT; CDR3 protein: CATSRAGTPDTQYF
clone size: NA; J gene: TRBJ2-3; V gene: TRBV18; D gene: TRBD2; CDR3 DNA: TGTGCCAGCTCACCACCAGCGGGAGCCCCAGATACGCAGTATTTT; CDR3 protein: CASSPPAGAPDTQYF
clone size: NA; J gene: TRBJ2-7; V gene: TRBV6-5; D gene: TRBD2; CDR3 DNA: TGTGCCAGCAGTTACTCGGCTAGCGGGAGTATCTACGAGCAGTACTTC; CDR3 protein: CASSYSASGSIYEQYF
clone size: many; J gene: TRBJ2-7; V gene: TRBV12-3/TRBV12-4; D gene: NA; CDR3 DNA: TGTGCCAGCAGTTTCAGGGAAGCCGGCGAGCAGTACTTC; CDR3 protein: CASSFREAGEQYF
clone size: NA; J gene: TRBJ2-1; V gene: TRBV20-1; D gene: TRBD2; CDR3 DNA: TGCAGTGCTAGAGAGTTACGGCGGGAGGTCCGCGATGAGCAGTTCTTC; CDR3 protein: CSARELRREVRDEQFF
clone size: NA; J gene: TRBJ2-4; V gene: TRBV6-5; D gene: NA; CDR3 DNA: TGTGCCAGCAGTTACTCAGGAGGGGGGAATGCCAAAAACATTCAGTACTTC; CDR3 protein: CASSYSGGGNAKNIQYF
clone size: few; J gene: TRBJ2-7; V gene: TRBV6-6; D gene: NA; CDR3 DNA: TGTGCCAGCAGCCCTCAACTTGGCGAGCAGTACTTC; CDR3 protein: CASSPQLGEQYF
clone size: NA; J gene: TRBJ2-7; V gene: TRBV5-4; D gene: NA; CDR3 DNA: TGTGCCAGCAGCTTTGATCCGGACCACGAGCAGTACTTC; CDR3 protein: CASSFDPDHEQYF
clone size: NA; J gene: TRBJ2-7; V gene: TRBV20-1; D gene: NA; CDR3 DNA: TGCAGTGCTAGAGGTTCTCTCCCGGGGTACGAGCAGTACTTC; CDR3 protein: CSARGSLPGYEQYF
clone size: NA; J gene: TRBJ2-1; V gene: TRBV4-1; D gene: NA; CDR3 DNA: TGCGCCAGCAGCCAAGATTGGGGATATGAGCAGTTCTTC; CDR3 protein: CASSQDWGYEQFF
clone size: few; J gene: TRBJ2-2; V gene: TRBV7-9; D gene: TRBD1; CDR3 DNA: TGTGCCAGCAGTCGTGGACAGGGGGCCGGCGGGGAGCTGTTTTTT; CDR3 protein: CASSRGQGAGGELFF
clone size: many; J gene: TRBJ2-5; V gene: TRBV20-1; D gene: NA; CDR3 DNA: TGCAGTGCTAGGCCACTAGGTTTGGGTGAGACCCAGTACTTC; CDR3 protein: CSARPLGLGETQYF
clone size: few; J gene: TRBJ1-5; V gene: TRBV4-2; D gene: NA; CDR3 DNA: TGTGCCAGCAGCCAAGAAATATATCAGCCCCAGCATTTT; CDR3 protein: CASSQEIYQPQHF
clone size: once; J gene: TRBJ2-2; V gene: TRBV11-2; D gene: TRBD2; CDR3 DNA: TGTGCCAGCAGCTTTCTAAGGAATCTAGCGGGGGAGATTGACGGGGAGCTGTTTTTT; CDR3 protein: CASSFLRNLAGEIDGELFF
clone size: few; J gene: TRBJ2-3; V gene: TRBV6-2/TRBV6-3; D gene: NA; CDR3 DNA: TGTGCCAGCACTCACCCCGGGGAAACAGATACGCAGTATTTT; CDR3 protein: CASTHPGETDTQYF
clone size: NA; J gene: TRBJ2-2; V gene: TRBV6-2/TRBV6-3; D gene: NA; CDR3 DNA: TGTGCCAGCAGTTACCAGGGATCCGGGGAGCTGTTTTTT; CDR3 protein: CASSYQGSGELFF
clone size: NA; J gene: TRBJ1-1; V gene: TRBV19; D gene: TRBD1; CDR3 DNA: TGTGCCAGTAGTGCCGGGACAGGGGGAGGAACTGAAGCTTTCTTT; CDR3 protein: CASSAGTGGGTEAFF
clone size: NA; J gene: TRBJ2-7; V gene: TRBV6-2/TRBV6-3; D gene: TRBD1; CDR3 DNA: TGTGCCAGCAGCCGACCGGGACAGCTCTACGAGCAGTACTTC; CDR3 protein: CASSRPGQLYEQYF
clone size: few; J gene: TRBJ2-1; V gene: TRBV20-1; D gene: NA; CDR3 DNA: TGCAGTGTCTTCGGGGAGAACTACAATGAGCAGTTCTTC; CDR3 protein: CSVFGENYNEQFF
clone size: NA; J gene: TRBJ1-2; V gene: TRBV6-1; D gene: NA; CDR3 DNA: TGTGCCAGCAGTCCCGGGGGGAATAACTATGGCTACACCTTC; CDR3 protein: CASSPGGNNYGYTF
clone size: NA; J gene: TRBJ1-1; V gene: TRBV5-6; D gene: NA; CDR3 DNA: TGTGCCAGCAGACCCCCGGGGAGGAACACTGAAGCTTTCTTT; CDR3 protein: CASRPPGRNTEAFF
clone size: NA; J gene: TRBJ2-7; V gene: TRBV29-1; D gene: TRBD1; CDR3 DNA: TGCAGCGGCACCCGGACAGGGAGCGAGCAGTACTTC; CDR3 protein: CSGTRTGSEQYF
clone size: NA; J gene: TRBJ1-2; V gene: TRBV12-3/TRBV12-4; D gene: NA; CDR3 DNA: TGTGCCAGCAGTTTATTCGGGGGCTACACCTTC; CDR3 protein: CASSLFGGYTF